These 26 T cell receptor beta chains were all obtained from the same sample, sequenced in a study of early T cells in non-severe SARS-CoV-2 infection. In TCRdb, the 5' RACE reads were re-called with MiXCR into one record per CDR3 protein. In the table there are around 33,000 distinct CDR3 sequences, approximately 7% of which are singletons. The sequencing sample was made of whole blood. The receptors come from an adult who was a healthcare worker with PCR-confirmed SARS-CoV-2 infection or an uninfected control (not recorded which).

J is TRBJ2-7 and V is TRBV20-1; no reliable D call. V was clipped by 1 base and J by 0 bases, with 13 bases between them. Germline V CDR1 and CDR2: DFQATT, SNEGSKA (reference sequence). The CDR3 is 15 amino acids. The CDR3 spells CSARGSAQYSYEQYF. The DNA of the CDR3 is TGCAGTGCTAGAGGGTCCGCACAATACTCCTACGAGCAGTACTTC.

This clonotype has just a few counts. CDR3 amino acids: CASSADFETQYF. CDR3 nucleotides: TGTGCCAGCAGTGCGGATTTTGAGACCCAGTACTTC. The chain has TRBV6-1 and TRBJ2-5; D not certain. Germline CDR1 MNHNS, CDR2 SASEGT. V gave up 4 bases and J gave up 5 bases, with 8 bases separating them. CDR3 length: 12 residues.

V usage is TRBV5-6 and J usage is TRBJ2-7; no reliable D call. CDR1 and CDR2 (germline): SGHDT, YYEEEE. This CDR3 comprises 13 residues. Trimming took 6 bases from V and 0 from J, leaving 10 bases between them. The CDR3 loop reads CASTPRDSYEQYF. The CDR3 DNA follows: TGTGCCAGCACCCCTCGAGACTCCTACGAGCAGTACTTC.

In its sample, this clonotype was seen many times. The rearrangement joins TRBV24-1 to TRBJ1-5; 10 bases agree with TRBD1. Germline CDR1 reads KGHDR; CDR2 reads SFDVKD. The CDR3 is made up of 16 amino acids. The V gene end was trimmed by 3 bases and the J gene end by 3 bases; junction bases not matched to a gene: 4. The CDR3 is CATSDPGTGDNQPQHF. The CDR3 nucleotides are TGTGCCACCAGTGATCCAGGGACAGGGGACAATCAGCCCCAGCATTTT.

This clonotype was observed many times. The chain links TRBV10-3 to TRBJ2-1; TRBD2 might be the D (6 bases). This CDR3 is built from 15 residues. Germline CDR1 reads ENHRY; CDR2 reads SYGVKD. V lost 0 bases and J 4 bases, leaving 10 bases between the germline ends. DNA for the CDR3: TGTGCCATCAGTGAGTCAAGCGGGCTATACAATGAGCAGTTCTTC. Translating gives CAISESSGLYNEQFF.

This clonotype occurred many times. CDR3 protein: CASSPRTGDGEQFF. CDR3 nucleotides: TGCGCCAGCAGCCCCCGGACAGGGGACGGTGAGCAGTTCTTC. V is TRBV5-1 and J is TRBJ2-1; 9 positions agree with TRBD1. The CDR3 consists of 14 residues. The V segment lost 4 bases and the J segment 9 bases; nucleotides outside the gene matches: 8. Germline loops: CDR1 SGHRS, CDR2 YFSETQ.

This clonotype was counted only a few times. The V and J genes are TRBV20-1 and TRBJ2-2, with TRBD1 as a possible D gene (6 bases). From germline, CDR1 is DFQATT and CDR2 SNEGSKA (reference sequence). V was shortened by 1 base and J by 5 bases, with 26 bases between the two germline ends. The CDR3 is 19 amino acids. In DNA form, the CDR3 reads TGCAGTGCTAGAGGCTTCACCAGGGACATGGGAGAATGGACCGGGGAGCTGTTTTTT. This sequence encodes CSARGFTRDMGEWTGELFF.

This clonotype is labeled medium-sized. This chain connects TRBV6-5 to TRBJ2-7, with 9 bases that match TRBD1. The CDR3 covers 14 residues. V shed 6 bases and J 1 base; nucleotides not matched to a gene: 4. Germline V gene sequence: CDR1 MNHEY, CDR2 SVGAGI. The CDR3 here is CASRDRGASYEQYF. CDR3 DNA sequence: TGTGCCAGCAGAGACAGGGGGGCTTCCTACGAGCAGTACTTC.

This clonotype was seen ten or more times. The V gene is TRBV29-1, the J gene TRBJ2-5; 7 nucleotides match TRBD2. The CDR3 runs to 14 residues. J gave up 1 base and V 7 bases, and 9 bases lay outside the gene matches. Germline CDR1 reads SQVTM; CDR2 reads ANQGSEA. The CDR3 loop reads CSGGGPHRQETQYF. The CDR3 DNA reads TGCAGCGGGGGGGGACCCCACCGCCAAGAGACCCAGTACTTC.

This clonotype has more than one count but fewer than ten. The chain links TRBV7-3 to TRBJ2-7; unclear D gene. Trimming took 5 bases from V and 7 from J, leaving 12 bases between them. CDR1 and CDR2 (germline): SGHTA, FQGTGA. This CDR3 comprises 12 residues. The CDR3 DNA is TGTGCCAGCAGCCATACAACGAGGGAGCAGTACTTC. This translates into CASSHTTREQYF.

This clonotype was found many times. The chain couples TRBV2 to TRBJ2-7; TRBD1 matches 12 bases. CDR3 length equals 14 residues. The germline gives CDR1 SNHLY, CDR2 FYNNEI. Unmatched junction bases numbered 9, after V lost 8 bases and J lost 7 bases. CDR3 in amino acids: CASGRDRGPKEQYF. As DNA, the CDR3 is TGTGCCAGCGGTCGGGACAGGGGGCCGAAGGAGCAGTACTTC.

This clonotype was observed many times. This chain connects TRBV28 to TRBJ2-7; D may match TRBD1 or TRBD2 (5 bases each). The CDR3 runs to 13 residues. In germline, CDR1 is MDHEN, CDR2 SYDVKM. V shed 3 bases and J shed 3 bases, with 9 bases lying between them. The chain's CDR3 is CASSLGVFYEQYF. The CDR3 DNA reads TGTGCCAGCAGTTTGGGGGTTTTCTACGAGCAGTACTTC.

In its sample, this clonotype was seen a few times. V and J are TRBV7-9 and TRBJ2-3, with D unclear. Trimming cost V 3 bases and J 4 bases, with 14 bases left between them. The CDR3 sequence is 15 residues long. Germline V gene sequence: CDR1 SEHNR, CDR2 FQNEAQ (reference sequence). This CDR3 is CASSLTKSRADTQYF. In nucleotides, the CDR3 is TGTGCCAGCAGCTTGACCAAAAGCAGAGCAGATACGCAGTATTTT.

In its sample, this clonotype was seen many times. This chain joins TRBV6-2 or TRBV6-3 and TRBJ2-1; D ambiguous. In germline, CDR1 is MNHEY, CDR2 SVGEGT. This CDR3 has 13 residues. Trimming left V 0 bases short and J 3 bases short, with 3 bases between. The CDR3 nucleotides are TGTGCCAGCAGTTACTCGGACTACAATGAGCAGTTCTTC. Encoded protein: CASSYSDYNEQFF.

This clonotype occurred a few times. The chain couples TRBV7-9 to TRBJ2-3, with D perhaps TRBD1 (6 bases). The V and J ends lost 5 bases and 9 bases respectively, with 18 bases between them. The CDR3 sequence is 14 residues long. Germline assignment: CDR1 SEHNR and CDR2 FQNEAQ (reference sequence). As DNA, the CDR3 is TGTGCCAGCAGCCTTACCAGCTCAGGGGACACGCAGTATTTT. Translating gives CASSLTSSGDTQYF. Full variable domain (missing parts from reference TRBV7-9 and TRBJ2-3): DTGVSQNPRHKITKRGQNVTFRCDPISEHNRLYWYRQTLGQGPEFLTYFQNEAQLEKSRLLSDRFSAERPKGSFSTLEIQRTEQGDSAMYLCASSLTSSGDTQYFGPGTRLTVL.

In this sample, this clonotype turned up a few times. The chain joins TRBV7-6 to TRBJ2-3; 10 positions agree with TRBD1. This CDR3 is 16 amino acids long. The germline V gene encodes CDR1 SGHVS and CDR2 FNYEAQ. V shed 6 bases, J shed 2 bases, and the junction held 8 bases outside the gene matches. The CDR3 DNA is TGTGCCAGCAGTTTCGGGACAGGGGCGTTCACAGATACGCAGTATTTT. Translation gives CASSFGTGAFTDTQYF.

This clonotype was detected many times. The V gene is TRBV7-9, the J gene TRBJ1-2, with 8 bases fitting TRBD1. CDR1 is SEHNR and CDR2 is FQNEAQ in the germline V gene (reference sequence). The V segment lost 2 bases and the J segment 8 bases; nucleotides outside the gene matches: 4. This CDR3 has 13 residues. CDR3 amino acids: CASSLQGAEGYTF. The CDR3 region has the DNA TGTGCCAGCAGCTTACAGGGGGCGGAAGGCTACACCTTC.

This chain connects TRBV28 to TRBJ2-7; TRBD2 agrees at 7 bases. The CDR3 sequence is 13 residues long. The V and J ends lost 2 bases and 6 bases, in that order; junction bases with no gene match: 4. Germline lookup yields CDR1 MDHEN and CDR2 SYDVKM. CDR3 sequence: CASSLLERGEQYF. The CDR3 DNA follows: TGTGCCAGCAGTTTACTTGAGCGGGGCGAGCAGTACTTC.

This clonotype has more than one count but fewer than ten. The chain couples TRBV20-1 to TRBJ2-2; 9 bases line up with TRBD2. V was pared by 5 bases and J by 7 bases, with 11 bases of the junction left unmatched. This CDR3 spans 15 amino acids. Germline CDR1 reads DFQATT; CDR2 reads SNEGSKA (reference sequence). Here the CDR3 DNA reads TGCAGTGCTGCGGGAGGGTCCAGTTGGGGCGGGGAGCTGTTTTTT. Residues: CSAAGGSSWGGELFF.

The chain has TRBV15 and TRBJ1-3; D is ambiguous. Germline lookup yields CDR1 LNHNV and CDR2 YYDKDF (reference sequence). Deletions cut 1 base from V and 3 bases from J, with 10 bases between. The CDR3 is 15 amino acids. This CDR3 is CATSRARRLGNTIYF. The CDR3 DNA reads as TGTGCCACCAGCAGAGCCAGGAGGCTTGGAAACACCATATATTTT.

Ten or more counts support this clonotype. This chain uses TRBV20-1 with TRBJ1-5; the D gene is possibly TRBD1 (6 bases). The CDR3 is 14 residues long. Deletions cut 3 bases from V and 4 bases from J, with 13 bases between. The germline V gene encodes CDR1 DFQATT and CDR2 SNEGSKA (reference sequence). The CDR3 DNA follows: TGCAGTGCTAGGGCGGGGGCAGGGAATCAGCCCCAGCATTTT. Amino acids: CSARAGAGNQPQHF.

Only a few counts were recorded for this clonotype. The chain combines TRBV27 with TRBJ1-5, with unresolved D. The CDR3 has 14 residues. Germline CDR1 and CDR2: MNHEY and SMNVEV (reference sequence). The V and J ends lost 3 bases and 8 bases respectively, with 14 bases between them. The chain's CDR3 is CASSFGDLGEPQHF. The CDR3 DNA sequence: TGTGCCAGCAGTTTCGGAGACCTCGGAGAGCCCCAGCATTTT.

This clonotype was recorded at least ten times. This chain links TRBV9 with TRBJ2-6; TRBD1 might be the D (5 bases). Germline CDR1 is SGDLS and CDR2 is YYNGEE. V was trimmed by 0 bases and J by 0 bases, leaving 13 bases between them. The CDR3 runs 18 residues. The CDR3 here is CASSVGARANSGANVLTF. CDR3 DNA: TGTGCCAGCAGCGTAGGGGCCAGGGCGAACTCTGGGGCCAACGTCCTGACTTTC.

This clonotype has at least ten counts. CDR3: CASSPSEAGNTIYF. CDR3 sequence (DNA): TGTGCCAGCTCACCCTCAGAAGCTGGAAACACCATATATTTT. The V gene is TRBV18, the J gene TRBJ1-3; D gene ambiguous. The ends were cut back, 3 bases at V and 2 bases at J, with 8 bases in the middle. The CDR3 is 14 residues long. Per germline, CDR1 KGHSH and CDR2 LQKENI.

This sequence joins TRBV10-3 and TRBJ1-4, with D maybe TRBD1 (5 bases). V lost 2 bases to trimming and J lost 5 bases, with 9 bases between them. The germline V gene has CDR1 ENHRY and CDR2 SYGVKD. This CDR3 is 14 amino acids long. DNA of the CDR3: TGTGCCATCAGTGAGGGGACCCAGAATGAAAAACTGTTTTTT. Protein product: CAISEGTQNEKLFF.

The chain joins TRBV9 to TRBJ2-2, with D hard to call. Germline CDR1 SGDLS, CDR2 YYNGEE. CDR3 length: 14 residues. Trimming left V 0 bases short and J 1 base short, with 4 bases between. CDR3 sequence (DNA): TGTGCCAGCAGCGTAGTAGTGAACACCGGGGAGCTGTTTTTT. Translated, it gives CASSVVVNTGELFF.